This T cell receptor beta chain was identified in a study of cytomegalovirus exposure and HLA in healthy donors. Primers: 60 Vbeta forward and 13 Jbeta reverse. TCRdb keeps only in-frame clones here, not all; method: immunoSEQ multiplex PCR. There are approximately 190,000 clones in the sample; over 75% occur only once, and less than 4.5% lies in the top ten. Per the germline V gene, CDR1 is SGHRS and CDR2 is YFSETQ. Trimming stripped 4 bases from V and 0 bases from J, with 20 bases between. This CDR3 has 18 residues. The chain couples TRBV5-1 to TRBJ1-3; a weak D match, TRBD1 (5 bases). Source material: PBMCs. This receptor was identified in a man between 50 and 59 years old in good health and CMV-seronegative. CDR3 DNA: TGCGCCAGCAGCCCCAGGGTCATCGGAACTTTCTCTGGAAACACCATATATTTT. Translation: CASSPRVIGTFSGNTIYF. The variable domain in full, completed from reference TRBV5-1 and TRBJ1-3, reads KAGVTQTPRYLIKTRGQQVTLSCSPISGHRSVSWYQQTPGQGLQFLFEYFSETQRNKGNFPGRFSGRQFSNSRSEMNVSTLELGDSALYLCASSPRVIGTFSGNTIYFGEGSWLTVV.